This TCR beta chain was recovered during a study of blood T cell repertoires in COVID-19. For the study at large: T cells, B-cell-depleted T cells, or PBMCs supplied cDNA or gDNA.

Study processing details: Quantification of nucleated cells was approximated via reference gene primer amplification. Profiling relied on immunoSEQ multiplex PCR, and the TCRdb table lists in-frame clones only, not all of them. The V and J calls and clone size were taken over from that table, and D and trimming were inferred from the DNA. The repertoire holds 260,000 or so clones, with 85% as singletons. The trim removed 3 bases at V and 6 bases at J, leaving 15 bases unmatched. The CDR3 totals 18 residues. The germline V gene encodes CDR1 LNHDA and CDR2 SQIVND (reference sequence). The age range of participants was about 18 to 90 years, with residence in about two dozen US areas. Recovery among Cohort 3 donors was established by two negative PCRs, clearance, or symptom resolution.

This receptor was taken from a woman between 50 and 59 years old who had recovered from COVID-19. J is TRBJ2-7 and V is TRBV19; 12 bases align to TRBD2. Sequencing input: PBMCs or T cells enriched from blood (not recorded which). The CDR3 loop is CASSMRRLAGDFFGEQYF. CDR3 sequence (DNA): TGTGCCAGTAGTATGAGGAGACTAGCGGGAGATTTTTTTGGCGAGCAGTACTTC.